A single T cell receptor (beta chain) is shown here with its context. CD45RO-negative cells were positively selected for CCR7, leaving out terminally differentiated effector memory CD45RA+ cells. V shed 2 bases and J 2 bases; nucleotides not matched to a gene: 2. Germline V gene sequence: CDR1 SGHRS, CDR2 YFSETQ. There are 14 residues in the CDR3. The sample belongs to a study of shared clonotypes between healthy human individuals. Clones were sequenced by immunoSEQ multiplex PCR, and TCRdb holds only the in-frame ones, with some missing. This table holds millions of clones, about 95% found once. Sequenced: naive CD8+ T cells sorted from blood. The chain is built from TRBV5-1 and TRBJ1-2, with 8 bases that match TRBD1. The TCR was taken from a man in his late teens or twenties in good health. The CDR3 DNA reads TGCGCCAGCAGCTTACGACAGGGGAACTATGGCTACACCTTC. It specifies CASSLRQGNYGYTF.